What follows are 22 T cell receptor beta chains derived from one specimen sequenced in a study of cytomegalovirus exposure and HLA in healthy donors (dated by TCRdb to about 2017). The library was produced with the immunoSEQ multiplex PCR assay. Drawn from immuneACCESS, this table holds only the in-frame rearrangements with V and J called that TCRdb kept. Clones are partly lost; checked studies trace under half to an unresolved V gene and leave the rest unexplained. For this sample there are 150,000 to 200,000 clones; 85% appear just once. In total, the top ten clones hold around a sixth of the sample. Material for sequencing was PBMCs. These receptors were obtained from a man younger than 35 in good health and CMV-seropositive.

The rearrangement links TRBV11-1 to TRBJ2-7; 8 bases fit TRBD1. Germline CDR1 and CDR2: SGHAT and FQDESV (reference sequence). The length of the CDR3 is 15 residues. V lost 4 bases, J lost 3 bases, and 8 bases stayed unmatched. This chain's CDR3 is CASSYSGTGLYEQYF. Here the CDR3 DNA reads TGTGCCAGCAGCTATTCCGGGACAGGTCTCTACGAGCAGTACTTC.

This chain links TRBV5-1 with TRBJ2-1, with D maybe TRBD2 (6 bases). Germline V lookup: CDR1 SGHRS, CDR2 YFSETQ. The CDR3 spans 13 residues. V was cut by 2 bases and J by 5 bases, with 8 bases left in between. Here the CDR3 reads CASSLRGNNEQFF. The DNA of the CDR3 is TGCGCCAGCAGCTTACGGGGGAACAATGAGCAGTTCTTC.

This chain uses TRBV6-5 with TRBJ2-1; 10 bases line up with TRBD2. Germline lookup yields CDR1 MNHEY and CDR2 SVGAGI. J lost 9 bases, V lost 0 bases, and 2 bases had no gene match. CDR3 length: 14 residues. This chain's CDR3 is CASSYSSGGGEQFF. For the CDR3, the DNA is TGTGCCAGCAGTTACTCGAGCGGGGGGGGTGAGCAGTTCTTC.

The chain employs TRBV6-6 and TRBJ2-7, with 7 bases fitting TRBD2. Germline CDR1 MNHNY, CDR2 SVGAGI (reference sequence). V shed 2 bases and J 6 bases; nucleotides not matched to a gene: 10. The CDR3 length is 15 residues. CDR3 DNA: TGTGCCAGCAGTTACCCTCAGACTAGCTCCGGCGAGCAGTACTTC. This translates into CASSYPQTSSGEQYF.

V is TRBV5-6 and J is TRBJ1-1, with 7 bases identical to TRBD1. V lost 3 bases to trimming and J lost 4 bases; unmatched junction nucleotides: 3. CDR1 is SGHDT and CDR2 is YYEEEE in the germline V gene. CDR3 length: 13 residues. The CDR3, as DNA: TGTGCCAGCAGCTGGAAGGGGGCCACTGAAGCTTTCTTT. It yields the protein CASSWKGATEAFF.

The chain has TRBV2 and TRBJ2-1, with 10 bases that match TRBD2. This CDR3 comprises 18 residues. The V segment lost 4 bases and the J segment 4 bases; nucleotides outside the gene matches: 13. The germline gives CDR1 SNHLY, CDR2 FYNNEI. The CDR3: CASSAQLEAGGKYNEQFF. The CDR3 coding sequence is TGTGCCAGCAGTGCCCAATTGGAAGCGGGAGGGAAATACAATGAGCAGTTCTTC.

CDR3 residues: CAFGGQGKGNYGYTF. The CDR3 DNA follows: TGTGCATTTGGGGGACAGGGAAAGGGCAACTATGGCTACACCTTC. The rearrangement uses TRBV28 and TRBJ1-2; the match to TRBD1 covers 9 bases. Germline V lookup: CDR1 MDHEN, CDR2 SYDVKM. The CDR3 loop spans 15 amino acids.

The V call is TRBV6-5, the J call TRBJ2-1; 8 bases match TRBD2. Germline V gene data show CDR1 as MNHEY and CDR2 as SVGAGI. Trimming cost V 0 bases and J 3 bases; bases outside gene matches: 4. This CDR3 has 16 residues. The CDR3 here is CASSYSVGTSYNEQFF. CDR3 bases: TGTGCCAGCAGTTACTCGGTCGGGACTAGCTACAATGAGCAGTTCTTC.

This sequence joins TRBV11-2 and TRBJ2-7; D is undetermined. Trimming stripped 3 bases from V and 3 bases from J, with 9 bases between. This CDR3 is built from 13 residues. Germline assignment: CDR1 SGHAT and CDR2 FQNNGV. CDR3 DNA sequence: TGTGCCAGCAGCTTTTACAGCAACTACGAGCAGTACTTC. Its protein product is CASSFYSNYEQYF.

This clone showed up just once. V gene TRBV14 combines with J gene TRBJ2-7, with D perhaps matching TRBD2 (6 bases). Germline loops: CDR1 SGHDN, CDR2 FVKESK. Trimming shortened V by 4 bases and J by 3 bases, and 19 bases separated the two germline ends. The CDR3 is made up of 16 amino acids. The CDR3 nucleotides are TGTGCCAGCAGCCCGTGGGATAGCGGTAGCCTCTACGAGCAGTACTTC. It specifies CASSPWDSGSLYEQYF.

The chain recombines TRBV5-1 with TRBJ2-2; D call uncertain. CDR1 is SGHRS and CDR2 is YFSETQ in the germline V gene. This CDR3 has 12 residues. Trimming took off 4 bases at V and 7 bases at J, with 8 bases between the two ends. The CDR3: CASSQVVGELFF. The CDR3 coding sequence is TGCGCCAGCAGCCAGGTCGTCGGGGAGCTGTTTTTT.

The V and J genes are TRBV11-1 and TRBJ2-7; 9 nucleotides line up with TRBD1. CDR3 length: 14 amino acids. From germline, CDR1 is SGHAT and CDR2 FQDESV (reference sequence). Trimming removed 1 base from V and 5 bases from J; junction bases left unmatched: 3. The CDR3 spells CASSLVGTGNEQYF. The CDR3 DNA sequence: TGTGCCAGCAGCTTAGTGGGGACAGGGAACGAGCAGTACTTC.

The chain carries TRBV28 and TRBJ1-2; TRBD1 aligns across 11 bases. CDR1 is MDHEN, CDR2 SYDVKM, per germline. The J segment lost 3 bases and the V segment lost 5 bases, leaving 8 bases of the junction unmatched. CDR3 length: 16 amino acids. The CDR3 here is CASSLPPGQGDYGYTF. DNA for the CDR3: TGTGCCAGCAGTCTACCTCCGGGACAGGGGGACTATGGCTACACCTTC.

This clone was seen once. The DNA for the CDR3 is TGTGCCAGCAGCTTAACAGGACCCAACACTGAAGCTTTCTTT. Amino acids: CASSLTGPNTEAFF. The chain uses TRBV7-9 and TRBJ1-1; possible D gene TRBD1, 5 bases. The CDR3 totals 14 residues. Germline V gene sequence: CDR1 SEHNR, CDR2 FQNEAQ (reference sequence). Trimming pared 2 bases from V and 2 bases from J, leaving 9 bases between.

The rearrangement uses TRBV9 and TRBJ2-1, with D unresolved. The germline CDR1 and CDR2 sequences are SGDLS and YYNGEE. V lost 0 bases to trimming and J lost 8 bases, with 12 bases between them. This CDR3 is 14 amino acids long. CDR3 amino acids: CASSVVSSSDEQFF. The CDR3 DNA follows: TGTGCCAGCAGCGTAGTGAGTAGCAGCGATGAGCAGTTCTTC. Full variable domain (missing parts from reference TRBV9 and TRBJ2-1): DSGVTQTPKHLITATGQRVTLRCSPRSGDLSVYWYQQSLDQGLQFLIQYYNGEERAKGNILERFSAQQFPDLHSELNLSSLELGDSALYFCASSVVSSSDEQFFGPGTRLTVL.

The chain couples TRBV4-1 to TRBJ2-2; D gene uncertain. Germline V gene lookup returns CDR1 MGHRA and CDR2 YSYEKL. Trimming cost V 1 base and J 1 base, with 4 bases left between them. The CDR3 has 14 residues. DNA of the CDR3: TGCGCCAGCAGCCAAGCAGGGAACACCGGGGAGCTGTTTTTT. This gives the protein CASSQAGNTGELFF.

This chain links TRBV7-9 with TRBJ2-1; 7 bases are a match to TRBD1. The V segment lost 9 bases and the J segment 1 base; nucleotides outside the gene matches: 3. Germline values: CDR1 SEHNR, CDR2 FQNEAQ (reference sequence). This CDR3 is 13 amino acids long. CDR3 in amino acids: CASRQGSYNEQFF. CDR3 in DNA: TGTGCCAGTCGACAGGGTTCCTACAATGAGCAGTTCTTC.

Worth noting for this clone: Different DNA sequences within this sample yield the same CDR3. This chain uses TRBV5-1 with TRBJ1-6; D is unclear. The CDR3 has 15 amino acids. V was pared by 5 bases and J by 5 bases, with 14 bases between. The V gene's germline CDR1 is SGHRS and CDR2 YFSETQ. The DNA of the CDR3 is TGCGCCAGCAGAACAGACCAATTCGATAATTCACCCCTCCACTTT. It specifies CASRTDQFDNSPLHF.

The chain carries TRBV11-3 and TRBJ2-4; weak D call: TRBD2 (5 bases). This CDR3 region has 15 residues. CDR1 and CDR2 (germline): SGHNT, YENEEA. V lost 4 bases, J lost 8 bases, and 18 bases lay in between. The CDR3 protein is CASSSARGFGDIQYF. The CDR3 DNA reads TGTGCCAGCAGCTCGGCCCGCGGGTTTGGAGACATTCAGTACTTC. Full variable domain (rest looked up from reference TRBV11-3 and TRBJ2-4): EAGVVQSPRYKIIEKKQPVAFWCNPISGHNTLYWYLQNLGQGPELLIRYENEEAVDDSQLPKDRFSAERLKGVDSTLKIQPAELGDSAVYLCASSSARGFGDIQYFGAGTRLSVL.

The V and J genes are TRBV19 and TRBJ2-2, with 8 bases fitting TRBD1. The CDR3 contains 14 residues. The J segment lost 1 base and the V segment lost 8 bases, leaving 3 bases of the junction unmatched. Germline CDR1 and CDR2: LNHDA and SQIVND (reference sequence). CDR3 coding DNA: TGTGCCAGTCGGACAGGGTTGAACACCGGGGAGCTGTTTTTT. Translating it yields CASRTGLNTGELFF.

The chain joins TRBV19 to TRBJ1-5; tentatively, D is TRBD1 (6 bases). The CDR3 contains 17 residues. The V end lost 1 base, the J end lost 0 bases, and 13 bases lay between the germline ends. Germline lookup yields CDR1 LNHDA and CDR2 SQIVND (reference sequence). The CDR3 DNA reads as TGTGCCAGTAGTATAGTTGACAGGAAAGATAGCAATCAGCCCCAGCATTTT. Protein sequence: CASSIVDRKDSNQPQHF.

This clone has just a few counts. This chain joins TRBV5-5 and TRBJ2-7, with a possible D match to TRBD2 (5 bases). The CDR3 has 14 residues. Germline V CDR1 and CDR2: SGHKS, YYEKEE (reference sequence). Trimming took 4 bases from V and 2 from J, leaving 13 bases between them. The CDR3 sequence is CASSPGLFAYEQYF. CDR3 DNA: TGTGCCAGCAGCCCCGGACTCTTTGCCTACGAGCAGTACTTC.